The clone carrying this TCR beta chain occurred a few times. V was pared by 7 bases and J by 2 bases, with 4 bases of the junction left unmatched. Germline CDR1 reads MNHEY; CDR2 reads SVGEGT. The CDR3 length is 15 residues. This entry comes from a study of early T cells in non-severe SARS-CoV-2 infection. TCRdb re-analysed the 5' RACE reads in MiXCR, keeping a single row per CDR3 protein. The sample includes some 55,000 distinct CDR3 sequences, 12% seen only once; the top ten take 2.5% to 3%. This sequence joins TRBV6-2 or TRBV6-3 and TRBJ2-1; TRBD2 aligns across 11 bases. Sequencing used whole blood, obtained at baseline. The TCR was taken from an adult who was a healthcare worker with PCR-confirmed SARS-CoV-2 infection or an uninfected control (not recorded which). CDR3: CASTGTSGAYNEQFF. The CDR3 DNA follows: TGTGCCAGCACCGGGACTAGCGGTGCCTACAATGAGCAGTTCTTC.